These 16 T cell receptor beta chains came from one sample sequenced in a study of T cells in Graves' hyperthyroidism and ophthalmopathy. Amplification of TCR beta CDR3 regions used RNA as the template. Initially, a first-round RT-PCR of the TCR CDR3 employed the HTBI primer set. TCRdb analysed the multiplex PCR reads with MiXCR anew, one entry per CDR3 protein. The table has fewer than 500,000 distinct CDR3 sequences, 14% to 15% seen once; the top ten hold roughly an eighth. What was sequenced was blood. These receptors all stem from a man aged 18 to 29 with Graves' ophthalmopathy.

This clonotype was seen ten or more times. The V gene is TRBV28, the J gene TRBJ1-5; 10 bases fit TRBD1. The CDR3 loop spans 15 amino acids. V lost 4 bases and J lost 7; bases outside the gene matches: 7. CDR1 and CDR2 (germline): MDHEN, SYDVKM. CDR3 loop: CASSYPLDRGQPQHF. DNA for the CDR3: TGTGCCAGCAGTTACCCCCTGGACAGGGGGCAGCCCCAGCATTTT.

This chain links TRBV6-5 with TRBJ1-6; 9 bases are a match to TRBD1. From germline, CDR1 is MNHEY and CDR2 SVGAGI. The CDR3 is 15 residues long. With V trimmed by 2 bases and J by 8 bases, 4 bases remained unmatched. The DNA of the CDR3 is TGTGCCAGCAGTTACCTACAGGGGGCTTATTCACCCCTCCACTTT. Translation gives CASSYLQGAYSPLHF.

A word on this clonotype: Its ends do not fully match the called genes, so a read error is possible. The chain has TRBV27 and TRBJ1-5, with a tentative D call TRBD1 (6 bases). There are 13 residues in the CDR3. Germline CDR1 MNHEY, CDR2 SMNVEV (reference sequence). CDR3 in DNA: TGTGCCAGTACGACAGGATTCAATCAACCCCAGCATTTT. It is translated as CASTTGFNQPQHF.

There are many counts of this clonotype. V gene TRBV7-9 combines with J gene TRBJ2-7; 7 bases are shared with TRBD1. The CDR3 is made up of 14 amino acids. Per germline, CDR1 SEHNR and CDR2 FQNEAQ (reference sequence). Trimming at V came to 1 base and at J to 5 bases, leaving 5 bases not matched to a gene. The DNA for the CDR3 is TGTGCCAGCAGCTTAGAGAGGGGGCCTCACGAGCAGTACTTC. The encoded protein is CASSLERGPHEQYF.

This clonotype was seen ten or more times. The gene calls are TRBV18 and TRBJ2-4, with D possibly TRBD2 on 5 matching bases. This CDR3 contains 13 residues. Trimming shortened V by 0 bases and J by 9 bases, and 9 bases separated the two germline ends. From germline, CDR1 is KGHSH and CDR2 LQKENI. CDR3 sequence: CASSPPDEGIQYF. CDR3 DNA: TGTGCCAGCTCACCACCGGACGAGGGCATTCAGTACTTC. Together with reference TRBV18 and TRBJ2-4, the CDR3 gives the full variable domain: NAGVMQNPRHLVRRRGQEARLRCSPMKGHSHVYWYRQLPEEGLKFMVYLQKENIIDESGMPKERFSAEFPKEGPSILRIQQVVRGDSAAYFCASSPPDEGIQYFGAGTRLSVL.

The rearrangement uses TRBV5-1 and TRBJ2-7; D remains unclear. In germline, CDR1 is SGHRS, CDR2 YFSETQ. With 4 bases removed from V and 2 bases from J, the gap between germline ends came to 16 bases. CDR3 size: 15 residues. This CDR3 is CASSQGGIMTYEQYF. In DNA, the CDR3 is TGCGCCAGCAGCCAAGGCGGAATAATGACCTACGAGCAGTACTTC.

The V call is TRBV19, the J call TRBJ2-6; weak D call: TRBD2 (6 bases). CDR1 is LNHDA and CDR2 is SQIVND in the germline V gene (reference sequence). This CDR3 has 15 residues. Deletions cut 5 bases from V and 3 bases from J, with 11 bases between. CDR3 bases: TGTGCCAGTAGTCCCCGGGGGATTGGGGCCAACGTCCTGACTTTC. Residues: CASSPRGIGANVLTF.

This clonotype occurred a few times. The CDR3 DNA reads as TGCAGTGCTAGAAGCAATACAGGGTCCGGAAACACCATATATTTT. This gives the protein CSARSNTGSGNTIYF. V usage is TRBV20-1 and J usage is TRBJ1-3; possibly TRBD1 for D (6 bases). CDR1 DFQATT and CDR2 SNEGSKA come from the germline V gene (reference sequence). Trimming left V 2 bases short and J 4 bases short, with 15 bases between. The CDR3 runs 15 residues.

The V call is TRBV25-1, the J call TRBJ2-1; D is unclear. This CDR3 has 16 amino acids. V was trimmed by 1 base and J by 3 bases, leaving 13 bases between them. The germline V gene has CDR1 MGHDK and CDR2 SYGVNS. The CDR3 sequence: CASSECPRVYYNEQFF. The CDR3 nucleotides are TGTGCCAGCAGTGAATGCCCCCGGGTTTACTACAATGAGCAGTTCTTC.

This clonotype was recorded many times. This chain uses TRBV2 with TRBJ2-3; D call uncertain. Between the trimmed V and J ends, which lost 7 bases and 8 bases, there was a span of 7 bases. This CDR3 is 10 amino acids long. The germline gives CDR1 SNHLY, CDR2 FYNNEI. In DNA, the CDR3 is TGTGCCAGCACAGAGGCTACGCAGTATTTT. Residues: CASTEATQYF.

There are many counts of this clonotype. V and J are TRBV12-3 or TRBV12-4 and TRBJ1-5; maybe TRBD1 (5 bases). V shed 2 bases and J shed 5 bases, with 10 bases lying between them. The CDR3 is 14 amino acids. The CDR3 nucleotides read TGTGCCAGCAGTTTATCGGGGGTCGATCAGCCCCAGCATTTT. It yields the protein CASSLSGVDQPQHF.

This clonotype was counted ten times or more. The chain combines TRBV20-1 with TRBJ2-1, with a weak D call TRBD2 (6 bases). The CDR3 has 16 residues. In germline, CDR1 is DFQATT, CDR2 SNEGSKA (reference sequence). V dropped 0 bases and J dropped 6 bases, with 18 bases sitting between them. CDR3 DNA: TGCAGTGCTAGAGAAACTTTGCGGGGAGCCCGCAATGAGCAGTTCTTC. Its protein product is CSARETLRGARNEQFF.

This clonotype was found a few times. The chain uses TRBV9 and TRBJ1-3; TRBD1 aligns across 9 bases. Trimming removed 0 bases from V and 2 bases from J; junction bases left unmatched: 0. CDR1 and CDR2 (germline): SGDLS, YYNGEE. The CDR3 extends over 15 amino acids. CDR3 in DNA: TGTGCCAGCAGCGTAGGGGACAGGGCTGGAAACACCATATATTTT. This sequence encodes CASSVGDRAGNTIYF.

This chain joins TRBV10-3 and TRBJ2-1; 9 bases align to TRBD2. The length of the CDR3 is 14 residues. Germline V gives CDR1 ENHRY, CDR2 SYGVKD. Unmatched junction bases numbered 6, after V lost 10 bases and J lost 2 bases. The DNA for the CDR3 is TGTGCCACCCTAGCGGGACACGCCTACAATGAGCAGTTCTTC. Protein: CATLAGHAYNEQFF.

The sample holds many counts of this clonotype. The chain employs TRBV20-1 and TRBJ2-7; 10 bases are shared with TRBD1. V trimming: 3 bases; J trimming: 6 bases; junction bases outside the gene matches: 8. CDR1 DFQATT and CDR2 SNEGSKA come from the germline V gene (reference sequence). This CDR3 spans 14 amino acids. CDR3 DNA: TGCAGTGCTAGCTTACCGGGACAGGGGTTCGAGCAGTACTTC. Translated: CSASLPGQGFEQYF.

This clonotype was detected ten times or more. The chain employs TRBV5-1 and TRBJ2-3; D unresolved. Trimming cost V 0 bases and J 2 bases, with 7 bases left between them. Germline assignment: CDR1 SGHRS and CDR2 YFSETQ. CDR3 length: 14 residues. In DNA form, the CDR3 reads TGCGCCAGCAGCTTGGATACAGCCACAGATACGCAGTATTTT. Protein sequence: CASSLDTATDTQYF.